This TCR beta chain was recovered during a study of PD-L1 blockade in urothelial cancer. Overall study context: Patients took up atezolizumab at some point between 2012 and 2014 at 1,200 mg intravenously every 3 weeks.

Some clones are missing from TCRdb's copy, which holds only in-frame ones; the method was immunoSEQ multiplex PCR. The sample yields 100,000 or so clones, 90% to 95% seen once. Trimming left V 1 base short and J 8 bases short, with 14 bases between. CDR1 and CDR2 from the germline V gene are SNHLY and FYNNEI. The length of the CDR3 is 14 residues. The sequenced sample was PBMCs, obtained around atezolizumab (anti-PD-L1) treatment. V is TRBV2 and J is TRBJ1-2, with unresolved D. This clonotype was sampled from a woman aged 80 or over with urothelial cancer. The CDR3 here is CASSEGGGREGYTF. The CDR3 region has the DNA TGTGCCAGCAGTGAAGGCGGCGGCCGGGAGGGCTACACCTTC.